Sequencing of this T cell receptor (beta chain) was carried out in a study of T cells in women clearing cervical HPV infection. The overall study: Case blood drawn at lesion detection; control blood after infection cleared.

Study-level findings and limits: Unknown T-cell numbers per sample may underlie the richness differences.

Unmatched junction bases numbered 4, after V lost 5 bases and J lost 4 bases. CDR1 and CDR2 (germline): SGHTA, FQGNSA. The CDR3 loop spans 14 amino acids. Details on this clone: Its antigen is unknown. The observed sequence ends 3 residues before the CDR3 terminus, with the missing tail filled in from the germline J gene.

Measured with immunoSEQ multiplex PCR; TCRdb has only the in-frame clones, and not every one. In all, the sample yields 25,000 to 30,000 clones. V and J are TRBV7-2 and TRBJ2-3, with 9 bases matching TRBD1. This clonotype originated in a woman aged 18 to 69 with a cervical HPV16 infection that either progressed to CIN3+ or cleared (not recorded which). Sequenced: blood buffy coat. CDR3 sequence reads: CASSLRQGADTQYF. Partial CDR3 DNA: TGTGCCAGCAGCCTAAGACAGGGGGCAGATACG.